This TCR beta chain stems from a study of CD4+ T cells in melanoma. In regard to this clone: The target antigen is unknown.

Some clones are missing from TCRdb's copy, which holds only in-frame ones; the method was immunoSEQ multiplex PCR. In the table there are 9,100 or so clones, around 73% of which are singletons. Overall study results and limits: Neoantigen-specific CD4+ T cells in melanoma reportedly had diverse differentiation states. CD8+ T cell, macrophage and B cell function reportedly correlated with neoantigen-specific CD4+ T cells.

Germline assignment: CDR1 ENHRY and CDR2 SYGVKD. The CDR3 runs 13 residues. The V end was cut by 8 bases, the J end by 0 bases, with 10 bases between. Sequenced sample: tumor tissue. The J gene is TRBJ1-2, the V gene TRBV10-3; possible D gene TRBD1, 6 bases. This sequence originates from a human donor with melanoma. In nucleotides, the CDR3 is TGTGCCATCTCCGGGGGCCCTAACTATGGCTACACCTTC. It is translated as CAISGGPNYGYTF.